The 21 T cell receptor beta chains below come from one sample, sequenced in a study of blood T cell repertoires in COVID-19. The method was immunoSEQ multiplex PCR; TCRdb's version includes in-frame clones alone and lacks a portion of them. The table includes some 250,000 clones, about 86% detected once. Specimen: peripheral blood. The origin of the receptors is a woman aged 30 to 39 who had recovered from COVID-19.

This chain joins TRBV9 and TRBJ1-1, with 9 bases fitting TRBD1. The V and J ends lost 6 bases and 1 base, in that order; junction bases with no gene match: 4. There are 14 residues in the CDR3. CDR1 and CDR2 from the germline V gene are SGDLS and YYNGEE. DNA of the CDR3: TGTGCCAGCACCCCGGGACAGGGGAACACTGAAGCTTTCTTT. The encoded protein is CASTPGQGNTEAFF.

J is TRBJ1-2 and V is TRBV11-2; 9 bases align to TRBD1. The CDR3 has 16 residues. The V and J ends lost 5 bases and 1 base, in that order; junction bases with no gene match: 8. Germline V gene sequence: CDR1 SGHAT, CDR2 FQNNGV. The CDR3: CASSDGTGIYNYGYTF. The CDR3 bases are TGTGCCAGCAGCGACGGGACAGGGATTTATAACTATGGCTACACCTTC. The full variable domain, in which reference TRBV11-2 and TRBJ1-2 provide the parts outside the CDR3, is EAGVAQSPRYKIIEKRQSVAFWCNPISGHATLYWYQQILGQGPKLLIQFQNNGVVDDSQLPKDRFSAERLKGVDSTLKIQPAKLEDSAVYLCASSDGTGIYNYGYTFGSGTRLTVV.

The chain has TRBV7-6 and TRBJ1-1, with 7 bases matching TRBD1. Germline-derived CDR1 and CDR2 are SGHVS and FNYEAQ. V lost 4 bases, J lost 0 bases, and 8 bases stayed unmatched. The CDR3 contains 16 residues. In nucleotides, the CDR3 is TGTGCCAGCAGCTCCGAAGACAGGGTTATGAACACTGAAGCTTTCTTT. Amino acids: CASSSEDRVMNTEAFF.

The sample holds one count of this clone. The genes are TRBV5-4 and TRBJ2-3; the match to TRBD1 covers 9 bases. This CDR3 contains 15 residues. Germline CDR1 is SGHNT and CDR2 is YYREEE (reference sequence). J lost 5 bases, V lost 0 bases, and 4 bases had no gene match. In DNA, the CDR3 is TGTGCCAGCAGCTTGGATCAGACAGGGGGAGATACGCAGTATTTT. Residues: CASSLDQTGGDTQYF. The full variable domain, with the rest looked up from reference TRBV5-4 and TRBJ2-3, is ETGVTQSPTHLIKTRGQQVTLRCSSQSGHNTVSWYQQALGQGPQFIFQYYREEENGRGNFPPRFSGLQFPNYSSELNVNALELDDSALYLCASSLDQTGGDTQYFGPGTRLTVL.

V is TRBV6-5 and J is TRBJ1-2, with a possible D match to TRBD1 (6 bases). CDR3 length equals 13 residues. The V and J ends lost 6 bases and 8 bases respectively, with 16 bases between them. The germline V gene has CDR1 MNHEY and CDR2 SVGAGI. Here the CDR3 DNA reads TGTGCCAGCAGAAAAACAGGGTCAGGCGGCTACACCTTC. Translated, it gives CASRKTGSGGYTF.

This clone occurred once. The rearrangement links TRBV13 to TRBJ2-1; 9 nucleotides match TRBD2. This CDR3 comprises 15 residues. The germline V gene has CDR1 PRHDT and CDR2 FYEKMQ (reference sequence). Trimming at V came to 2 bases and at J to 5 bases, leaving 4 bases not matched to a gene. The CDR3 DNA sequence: TGTGCCAGCAGCTTACCCAGCGGGGGGAACAATGAGCAGTTCTTC. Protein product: CASSLPSGGNNEQFF.

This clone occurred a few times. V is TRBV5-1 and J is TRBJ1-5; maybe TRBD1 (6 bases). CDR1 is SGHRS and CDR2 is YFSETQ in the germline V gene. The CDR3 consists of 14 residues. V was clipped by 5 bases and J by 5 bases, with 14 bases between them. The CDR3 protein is CASRRDPGDQPQHF. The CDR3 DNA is TGCGCCAGCAGACGCGATCCAGGGGATCAGCCCCAGCATTTT.

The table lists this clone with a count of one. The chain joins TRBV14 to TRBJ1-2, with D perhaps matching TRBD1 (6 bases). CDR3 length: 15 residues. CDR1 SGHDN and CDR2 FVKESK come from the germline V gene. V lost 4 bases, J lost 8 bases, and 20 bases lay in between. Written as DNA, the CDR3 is TGTGCCAGCAGCCTCCGACCGGGACACAATGTGGGCTACACCTTC. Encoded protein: CASSLRPGHNVGYTF.

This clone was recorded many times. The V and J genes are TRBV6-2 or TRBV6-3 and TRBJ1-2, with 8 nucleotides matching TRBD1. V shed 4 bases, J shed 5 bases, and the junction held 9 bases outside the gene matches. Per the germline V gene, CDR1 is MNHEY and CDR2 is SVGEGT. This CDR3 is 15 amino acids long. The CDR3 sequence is CASSSGQGRVYGYTF. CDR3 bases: TGTGCCAGCAGTTCCGGACAGGGACGGGTTTATGGCTACACCTTC.

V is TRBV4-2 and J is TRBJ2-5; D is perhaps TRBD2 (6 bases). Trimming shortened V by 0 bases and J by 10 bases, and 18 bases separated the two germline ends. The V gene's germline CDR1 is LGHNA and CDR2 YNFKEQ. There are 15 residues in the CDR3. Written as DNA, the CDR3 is TGTGCCAGCAGCCAAGACCCTTTCGGGTGGGAGGACCAGTACTTC. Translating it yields CASSQDPFGWEDQYF.

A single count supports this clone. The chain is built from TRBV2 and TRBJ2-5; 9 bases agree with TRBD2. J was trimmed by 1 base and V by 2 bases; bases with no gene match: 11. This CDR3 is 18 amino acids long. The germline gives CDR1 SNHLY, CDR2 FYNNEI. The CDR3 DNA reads TGTGCCAGCAGTGAACGATCCTTCAGCGGGGGGTCCCAAGAGACCCAGTACTTC. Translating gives CASSERSFSGGSQETQYF.

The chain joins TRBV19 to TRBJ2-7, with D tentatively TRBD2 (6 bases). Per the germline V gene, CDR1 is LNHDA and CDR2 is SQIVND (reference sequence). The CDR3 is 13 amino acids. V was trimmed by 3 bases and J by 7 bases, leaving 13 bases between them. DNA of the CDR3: TGTGCCAGTAGTATTTACCTGGAGGGGGAGCAGTACTTC. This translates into CASSIYLEGEQYF.

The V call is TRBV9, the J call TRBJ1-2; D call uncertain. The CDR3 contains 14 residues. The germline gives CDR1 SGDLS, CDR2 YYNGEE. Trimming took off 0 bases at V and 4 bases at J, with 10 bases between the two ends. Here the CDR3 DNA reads TGTGCCAGCAGCGTAGATCCTAGCCCCTATGGCTACACCTTC. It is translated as CASSVDPSPYGYTF.

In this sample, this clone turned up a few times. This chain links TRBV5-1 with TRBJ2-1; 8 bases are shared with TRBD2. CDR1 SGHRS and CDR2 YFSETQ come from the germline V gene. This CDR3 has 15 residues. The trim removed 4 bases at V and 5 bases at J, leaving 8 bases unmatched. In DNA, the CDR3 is TGCGCCAGCAGCCTCAAACATAGCGGGAACAATGAGCAGTTCTTC. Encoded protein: CASSLKHSGNNEQFF.

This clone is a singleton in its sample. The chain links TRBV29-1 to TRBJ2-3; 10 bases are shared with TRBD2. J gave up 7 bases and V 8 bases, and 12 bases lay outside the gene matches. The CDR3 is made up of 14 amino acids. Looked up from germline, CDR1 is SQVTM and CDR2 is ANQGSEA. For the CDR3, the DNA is TGCAGCACCACTGGAGCGGGGGGGTTGTATACGCAGTATTTT. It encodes CSTTGAGGLYTQYF.

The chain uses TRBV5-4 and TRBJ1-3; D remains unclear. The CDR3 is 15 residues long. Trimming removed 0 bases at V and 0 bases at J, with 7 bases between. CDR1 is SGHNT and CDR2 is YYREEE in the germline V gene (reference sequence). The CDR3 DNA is TGTGCCAGCAGCTTGGAGAGGGCCTCTGGAAACACCATATATTTT. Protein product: CASSLERASGNTIYF.

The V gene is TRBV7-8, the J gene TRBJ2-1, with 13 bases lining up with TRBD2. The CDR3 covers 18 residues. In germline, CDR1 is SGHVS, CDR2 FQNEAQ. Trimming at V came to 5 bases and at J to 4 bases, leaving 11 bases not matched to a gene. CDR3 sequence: CASSKRTSGGGSYNEQFF. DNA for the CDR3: TGTGCCAGCAGCAAAAGGACTAGCGGGGGAGGTTCGTACAATGAGCAGTTCTTC.

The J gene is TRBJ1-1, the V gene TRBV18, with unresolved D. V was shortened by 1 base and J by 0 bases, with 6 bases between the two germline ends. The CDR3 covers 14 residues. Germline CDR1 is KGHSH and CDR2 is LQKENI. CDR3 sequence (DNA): TGTGCCAGCTCACCACAGAGTTTGAACACTGAAGCTTTCTTT. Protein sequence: CASSPQSLNTEAFF.

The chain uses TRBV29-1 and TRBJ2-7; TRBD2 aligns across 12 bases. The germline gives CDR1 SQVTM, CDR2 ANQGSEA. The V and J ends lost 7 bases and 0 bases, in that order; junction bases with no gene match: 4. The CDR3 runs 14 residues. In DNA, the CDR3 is TGCAGCGGTGGACTAGCGGGGTACTCCTACGAGCAGTACTTC. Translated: CSGGLAGYSYEQYF.

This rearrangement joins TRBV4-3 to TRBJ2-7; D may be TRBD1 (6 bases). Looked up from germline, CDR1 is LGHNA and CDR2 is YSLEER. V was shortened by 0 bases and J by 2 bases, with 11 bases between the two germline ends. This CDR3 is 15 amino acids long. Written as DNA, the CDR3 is TGCGCCAGCAGCCAAGACCAGGGGCCCCCCTACGAGCAGTACTTC. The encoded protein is CASSQDQGPPYEQYF.

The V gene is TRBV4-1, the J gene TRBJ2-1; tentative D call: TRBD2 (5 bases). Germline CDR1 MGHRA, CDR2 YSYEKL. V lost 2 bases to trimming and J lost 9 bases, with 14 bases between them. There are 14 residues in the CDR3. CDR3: CASSQFPGMGEQFF. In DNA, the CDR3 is TGCGCCAGCAGCCAATTCCCCGGGATGGGTGAGCAGTTCTTC.